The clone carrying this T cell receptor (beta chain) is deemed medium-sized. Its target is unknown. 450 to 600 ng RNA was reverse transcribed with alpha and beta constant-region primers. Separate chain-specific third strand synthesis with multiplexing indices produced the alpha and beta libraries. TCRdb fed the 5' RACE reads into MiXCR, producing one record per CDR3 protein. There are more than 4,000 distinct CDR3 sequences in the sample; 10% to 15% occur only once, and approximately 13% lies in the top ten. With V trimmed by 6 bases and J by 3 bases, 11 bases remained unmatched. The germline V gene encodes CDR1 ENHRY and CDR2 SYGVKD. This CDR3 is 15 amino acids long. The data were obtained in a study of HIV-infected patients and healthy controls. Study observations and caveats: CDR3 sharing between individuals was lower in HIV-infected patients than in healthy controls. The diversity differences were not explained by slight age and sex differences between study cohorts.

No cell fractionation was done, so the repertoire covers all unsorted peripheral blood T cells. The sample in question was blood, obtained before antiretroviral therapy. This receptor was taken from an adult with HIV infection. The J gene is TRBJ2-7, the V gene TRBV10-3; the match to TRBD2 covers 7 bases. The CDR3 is CAISEGRAVFYEQYF. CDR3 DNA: TGTGCCATCAGCGAAGGGAGGGCCGTTTTCTACGAGCAGTACTTC.